A selection of T cell receptor beta chains follows, all from one sample in a study of Graves' ophthalmopathy and Graves' hyperthyroidism. Using its own MiXCR run on the multiplex PCR reads, TCRdb lists one record per CDR3 protein. This sample has nearly 400,000 distinct CDR3 sequences, with around 17% found just once. Sample: peripheral blood. These receptors were taken from a woman younger than 35 with Graves' ophthalmopathy. Each CDR3 is given without its conserved first and last residue.

V	J	CDR3
TRBV29-1	TRBJ1-1	SVVRSGEAF
TRBV25-1	TRBJ2-7	ASMGRGEQY
TRBV7-3	TRBJ2-1	ASSLRQGTYNEQF
TRBV12-3/TRBV12-4	TRBJ1-1	ASQGTAEAF
TRBV19	TRBJ1-5	ASSSQGVGSNQPQH
TRBV9	TRBJ1-2	ASSVMARRDYGYT
TRBV10-3	TRBJ2-7	AISGLPLSEQY
TRBV30	TRBJ2-1	AWSLGTSGSYNEQF
TRBV6-5	TRBJ1-5	ASSFHSRDQPQH
TRBV6-5	TRBJ1-2	ASSYSGQDGYT
TRBV12-3/TRBV12-4	TRBJ1-6	ASREVNSPLH
TRBV12-3/TRBV12-4	TRBJ1-1	ASSAGGAAEAF
TRBV12-3/TRBV12-4	TRBJ1-3	ASSVMGGPGNTIY
TRBV6-2/TRBV6-3	TRBJ2-7	ASSSWGRNLYEQY
TRBV30	TRBJ2-2	VWIKVTGELF
TRBV6-1	TRBJ1-2	ASSEALRVSVDYGYT
TRBV28	TRBJ1-5	ASSYTGSPQH
TRBV28	TRBJ1-1	ASNEDKNTEAF
TRBV6-5	TRBJ1-1	ATLTGAVTEAF
TRBV6-5	TRBJ1-4	ASSYQDGHNEKLF
TRBV20-1	TRBJ2-7	SARGTSGPYEQY